This T cell receptor (beta chain) was retrieved from a study of blood T cell repertoires in COVID-19. Study overall: COVID-19 samples collected from the United States, Italy and Spain covered acute and convalescent phases. T cells, B-cell-depleted T cells, or PBMCs supplied cDNA or gDNA.

As processed by the authors: Reference gene primer amplification gave nucleated cell count estimates. The assay was immunoSEQ multiplex PCR, and TCRdb's table has in-frame clones only and misses some. Clonal size and the V and J genes are those of that table, whereas D and trimming came from the DNA. The sample contains hundreds of thousands of clones, around four fifths of which appear only once. Germline loops: CDR1 MGHRA, CDR2 YSYEKL. The CDR3 has 16 amino acids. V was clipped by 4 bases and J by 7 bases; unmatched bases: 10. This chain links TRBV4-1 with TRBJ2-3, with 11 bases matching TRBD1. The sequencing sample was made of peripheral blood. The clonotype was recovered from a man older than 75 with acute or convalescent COVID-19. For the CDR3, the DNA is TGCGCCAGCAGCCCCGAGCCCGGACAGGGGGCGAATACGCAGTATTTT. This codes for CASSPEPGQGANTQYF.